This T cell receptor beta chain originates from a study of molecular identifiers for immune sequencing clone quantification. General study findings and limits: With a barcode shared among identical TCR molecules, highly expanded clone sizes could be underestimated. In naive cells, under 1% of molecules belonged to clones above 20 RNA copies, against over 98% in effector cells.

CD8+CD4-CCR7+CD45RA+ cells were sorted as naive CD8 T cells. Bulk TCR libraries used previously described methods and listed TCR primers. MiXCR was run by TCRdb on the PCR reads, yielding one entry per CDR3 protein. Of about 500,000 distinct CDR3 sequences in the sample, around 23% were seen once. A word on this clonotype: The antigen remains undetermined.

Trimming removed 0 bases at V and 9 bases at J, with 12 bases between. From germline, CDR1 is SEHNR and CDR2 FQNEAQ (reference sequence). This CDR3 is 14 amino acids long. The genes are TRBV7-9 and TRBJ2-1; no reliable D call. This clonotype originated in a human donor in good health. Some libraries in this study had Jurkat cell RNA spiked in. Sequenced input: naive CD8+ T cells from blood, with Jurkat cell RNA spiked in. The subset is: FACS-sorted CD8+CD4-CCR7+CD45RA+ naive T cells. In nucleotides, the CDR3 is TGTGCCAGCAGCTTAGCCCAGCTAATGGGTGAGCAGTTCTTC. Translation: CASSLAQLMGEQFF.